The entry below gives a single TCR beta chain sequence along with its context. Its antigen is not identified. These data belong to a study of cytomegalovirus exposure and HLA in healthy donors. The PCR made use of 60 Vbeta and 13 Jbeta primers. This table comes from immunoSEQ multiplex PCR, and its TCRdb copy is limited to in-frame clones, with some not included. The sample shows roughly 100,000 clones, 60% to 80% of them seen only once. General study results and limits: A later analysis, which compared TCR beta chains of equal frequency, found the HLA-associated ones more clonally expanded. Reportedly, fewer N-insertions than the approximately 700-donor mean appeared in an Asian-associated ancestry cluster in a later analysis.

The material sequenced was PBMCs. This receptor was obtained from a male donor in good health and CMV-seropositive.

The CDR3 DNA is TGTGCCAGCAGCCGTACCGGGACTAGCGCAGATACGCAGTATTTT. Translation gives CASSRTGTSADTQYF. V gene TRBV14 combines with J gene TRBJ2-3; 10 positions match TRBD2. The CDR3 is 15 amino acids. V trimming: 4 bases; J trimming: 4 bases; junction bases outside the gene matches: 5. CDR1 and CDR2 (germline): SGHDN, FVKESK.